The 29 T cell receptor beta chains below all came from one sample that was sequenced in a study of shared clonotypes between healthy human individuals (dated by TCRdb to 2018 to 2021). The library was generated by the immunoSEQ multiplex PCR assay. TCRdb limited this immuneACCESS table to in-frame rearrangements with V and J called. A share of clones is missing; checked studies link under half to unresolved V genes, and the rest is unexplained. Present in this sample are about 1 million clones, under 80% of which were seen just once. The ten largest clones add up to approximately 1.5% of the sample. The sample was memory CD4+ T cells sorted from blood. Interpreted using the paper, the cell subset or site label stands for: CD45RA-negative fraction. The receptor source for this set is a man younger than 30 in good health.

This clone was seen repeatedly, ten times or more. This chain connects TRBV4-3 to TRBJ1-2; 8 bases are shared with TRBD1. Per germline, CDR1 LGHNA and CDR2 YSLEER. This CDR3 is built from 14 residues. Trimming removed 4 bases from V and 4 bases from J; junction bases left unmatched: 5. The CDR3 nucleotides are TGCGCCAGCAGCCGGGTCGGGACAGGCTATGGCTACACCTTC. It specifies CASSRVGTGYGYTF.

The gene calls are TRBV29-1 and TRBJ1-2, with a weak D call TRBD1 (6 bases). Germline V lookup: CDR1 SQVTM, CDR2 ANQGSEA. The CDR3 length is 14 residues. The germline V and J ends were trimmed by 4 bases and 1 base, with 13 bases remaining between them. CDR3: CSVVGTGSNYGYTF. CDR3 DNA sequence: TGCAGCGTTGTCGGCACAGGGAGTAACTATGGCTACACCTTC.

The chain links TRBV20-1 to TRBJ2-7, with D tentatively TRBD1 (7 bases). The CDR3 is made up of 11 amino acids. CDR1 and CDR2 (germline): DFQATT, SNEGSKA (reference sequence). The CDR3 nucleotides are TGCGGAGGGGGCAGGGCTGACGAGCAGTACTTC. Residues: CGGGRADEQYF.

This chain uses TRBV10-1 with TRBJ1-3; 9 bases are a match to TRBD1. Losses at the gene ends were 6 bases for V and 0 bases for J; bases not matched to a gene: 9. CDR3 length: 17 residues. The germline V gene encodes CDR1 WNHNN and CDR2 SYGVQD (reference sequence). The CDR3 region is CASSAGQGTNSGNTIYF. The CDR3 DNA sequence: TGCGCCAGCAGCGCAGGACAGGGGACGAACTCTGGAAACACCATATATTTT.

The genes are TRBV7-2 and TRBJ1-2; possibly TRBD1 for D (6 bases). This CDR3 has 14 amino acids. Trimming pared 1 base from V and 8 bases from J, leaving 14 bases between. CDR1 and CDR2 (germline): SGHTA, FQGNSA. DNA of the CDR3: TGTGCCAGCAGCTTAGTAGGCAGGGGAGGCGGCTACACCTTC. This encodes CASSLVGRGGGYTF.

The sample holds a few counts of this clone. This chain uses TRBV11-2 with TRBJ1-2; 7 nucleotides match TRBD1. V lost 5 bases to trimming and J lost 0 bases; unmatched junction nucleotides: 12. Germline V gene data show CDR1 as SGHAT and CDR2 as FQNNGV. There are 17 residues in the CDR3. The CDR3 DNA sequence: TGTGCCAGCAGCACCGAACCGGGACAGAGAACTAACTATGGCTACACCTTC. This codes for CASSTEPGQRTNYGYTF.

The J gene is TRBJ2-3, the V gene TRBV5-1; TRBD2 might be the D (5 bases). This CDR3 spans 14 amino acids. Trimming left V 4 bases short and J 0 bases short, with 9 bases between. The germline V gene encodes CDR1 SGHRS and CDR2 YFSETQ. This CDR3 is CASSTRTSTDTQYF. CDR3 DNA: TGCGCCAGCAGCACTAGGACTAGCACAGATACGCAGTATTTT.

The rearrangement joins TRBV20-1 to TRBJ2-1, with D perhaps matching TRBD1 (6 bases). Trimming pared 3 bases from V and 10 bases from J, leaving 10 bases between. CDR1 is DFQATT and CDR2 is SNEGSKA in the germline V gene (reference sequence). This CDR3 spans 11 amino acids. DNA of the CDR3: TGCAGTGCTAGGTACAGGGCCGAGCAGTTCTTC. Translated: CSARYRAEQFF.

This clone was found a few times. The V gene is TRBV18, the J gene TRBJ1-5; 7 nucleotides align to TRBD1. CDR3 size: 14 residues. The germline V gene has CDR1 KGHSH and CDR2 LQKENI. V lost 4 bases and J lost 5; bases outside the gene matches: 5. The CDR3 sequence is CASSRDDRDQPQHF. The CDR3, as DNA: TGTGCCAGCTCACGGGACGACAGGGATCAGCCCCAGCATTTT.

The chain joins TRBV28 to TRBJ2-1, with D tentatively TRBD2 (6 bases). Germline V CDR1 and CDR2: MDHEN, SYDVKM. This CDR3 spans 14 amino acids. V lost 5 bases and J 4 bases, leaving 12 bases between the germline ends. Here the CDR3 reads CASSPPGGYNEQFF. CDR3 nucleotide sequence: TGTGCCAGCAGTCCCCCAGGAGGGTACAATGAGCAGTTCTTC.

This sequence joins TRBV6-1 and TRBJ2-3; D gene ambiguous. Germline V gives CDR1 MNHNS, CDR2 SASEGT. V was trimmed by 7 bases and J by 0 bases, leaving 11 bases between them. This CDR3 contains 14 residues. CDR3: CASTSLSSTDTQYF. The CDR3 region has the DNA TGTGCCAGCACCTCCCTATCTAGCACAGATACGCAGTATTTT.

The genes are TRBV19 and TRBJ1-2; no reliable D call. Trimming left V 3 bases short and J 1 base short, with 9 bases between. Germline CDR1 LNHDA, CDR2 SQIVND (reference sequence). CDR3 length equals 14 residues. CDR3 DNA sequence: TGTGCCAGTAGTATTCGCGAAAATAACTATGGCTACACCTTC. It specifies CASSIRENNYGYTF. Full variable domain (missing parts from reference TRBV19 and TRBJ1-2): DGGITQSPKYLFRKEGQNVTLSCEQNLNHDAMYWYRQDPGQGLRLIYYSQIVNDFQKGDIAEGYSVSREKKESFPLTVTSAQKNPTAFYLCASSIRENNYGYTFGSGTRLTVV.

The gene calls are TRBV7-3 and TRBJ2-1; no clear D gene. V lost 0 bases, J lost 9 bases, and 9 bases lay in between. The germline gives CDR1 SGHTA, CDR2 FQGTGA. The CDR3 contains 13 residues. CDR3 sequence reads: CASSLTEATEQFF. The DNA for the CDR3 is TGTGCCAGCAGCTTAACGGAAGCCACTGAGCAGTTCTTC.

CDR3 amino acids: CASNRAMNTEAFF. CDR3 nucleotides: TGTGCCAGCAACAGGGCTATGAACACTGAAGCTTTCTTT. The V and J genes are TRBV6-5 and TRBJ1-1, with D perhaps matching TRBD1 (6 bases). The V gene lost 7 bases and the J gene lost 0 bases, with 9 bases spanning the gap. Germline CDR1 MNHEY, CDR2 SVGAGI. The CDR3 runs 13 residues.

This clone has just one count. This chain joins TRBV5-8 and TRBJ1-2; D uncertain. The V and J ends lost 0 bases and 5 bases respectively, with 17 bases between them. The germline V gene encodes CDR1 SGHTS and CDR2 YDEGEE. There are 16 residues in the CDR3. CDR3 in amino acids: CASSLVLYIVRYGYTF. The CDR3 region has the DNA TGTGCCAGCAGCTTGGTTTTGTACATCGTAAGGTATGGCTACACCTTC.

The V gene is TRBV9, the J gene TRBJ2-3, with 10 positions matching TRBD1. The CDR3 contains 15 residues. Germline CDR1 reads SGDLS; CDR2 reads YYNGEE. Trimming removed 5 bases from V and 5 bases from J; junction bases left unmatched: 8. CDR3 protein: CASSYGQGVIDTQYF. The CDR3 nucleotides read TGTGCCAGCAGTTATGGACAGGGGGTAATAGATACGCAGTATTTT.

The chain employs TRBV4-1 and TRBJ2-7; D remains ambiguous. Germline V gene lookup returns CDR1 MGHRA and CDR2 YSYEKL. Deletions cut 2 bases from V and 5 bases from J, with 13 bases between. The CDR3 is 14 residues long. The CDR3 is CASSQPKSMHEQYF. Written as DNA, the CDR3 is TGCGCCAGCAGCCAACCCAAATCGATGCACGAGCAGTACTTC.

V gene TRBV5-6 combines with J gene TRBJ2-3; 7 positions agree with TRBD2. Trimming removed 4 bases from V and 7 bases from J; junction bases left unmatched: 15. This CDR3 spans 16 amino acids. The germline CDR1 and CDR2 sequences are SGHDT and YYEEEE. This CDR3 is CASSQFEGGSVNTQYF. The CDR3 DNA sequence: TGTGCCAGCAGCCAGTTCGAGGGCGGGAGCGTAAATACGCAGTATTTT. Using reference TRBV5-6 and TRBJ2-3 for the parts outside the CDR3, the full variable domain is DAGVTQSPTHLIKTRGQQVTLRCSPKSGHDTVSWYQQALGQGPQFIFQYYEEEERQRGNFPDRFSGHQFPNYSSELNVNALLLGDSALYLCASSQFEGGSVNTQYFGPGTRLTVL.

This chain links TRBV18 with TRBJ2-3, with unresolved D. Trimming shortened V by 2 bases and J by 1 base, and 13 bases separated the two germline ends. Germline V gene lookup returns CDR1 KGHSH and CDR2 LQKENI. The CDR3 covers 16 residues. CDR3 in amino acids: CASSPSTARRTDTQYF. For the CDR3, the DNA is TGTGCCAGCTCACCATCTACCGCCCGCCGCACAGATACGCAGTATTTT.

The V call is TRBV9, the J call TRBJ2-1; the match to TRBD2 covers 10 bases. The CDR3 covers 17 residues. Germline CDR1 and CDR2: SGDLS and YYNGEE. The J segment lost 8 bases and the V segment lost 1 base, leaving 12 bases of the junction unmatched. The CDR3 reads CASSVSTTASGRDEQFF. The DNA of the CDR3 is TGTGCCAGCAGCGTATCCACCACGGCTAGCGGGAGAGATGAGCAGTTCTTC.

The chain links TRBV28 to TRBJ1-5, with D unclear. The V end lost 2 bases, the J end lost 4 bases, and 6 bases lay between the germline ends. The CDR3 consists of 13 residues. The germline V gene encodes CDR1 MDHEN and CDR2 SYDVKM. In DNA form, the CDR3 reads TGTGCCAGCAGTTTACAACGGAATCAGCCCCAGCATTTT. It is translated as CASSLQRNQPQHF. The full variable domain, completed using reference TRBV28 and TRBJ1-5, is DVKVTQSSRYLVKRTGEKVFLECVQDMDHENMFWYRQDPGLGLRLIYFSYDVKMKEKGDIPEGYSVSREKKERFSLILESASTNQTSMYLCASSLQRNQPQHFGDGTRLSIL.

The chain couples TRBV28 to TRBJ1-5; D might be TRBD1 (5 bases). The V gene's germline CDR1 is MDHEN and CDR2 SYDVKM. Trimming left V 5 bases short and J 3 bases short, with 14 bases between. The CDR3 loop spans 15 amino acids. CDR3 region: CASSQPGRTNQPQHF. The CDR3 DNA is TGTGCCAGCAGTCAGCCGGGACGGACCAATCAGCCCCAGCATTTT.

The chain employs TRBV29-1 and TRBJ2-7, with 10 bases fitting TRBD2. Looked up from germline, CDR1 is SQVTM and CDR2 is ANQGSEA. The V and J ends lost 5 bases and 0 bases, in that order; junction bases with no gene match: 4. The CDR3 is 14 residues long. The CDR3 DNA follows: TGCAGCGTTAGAGCGGGAGGGGGCTCCTACGAGCAGTACTTC. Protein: CSVRAGGGSYEQYF.

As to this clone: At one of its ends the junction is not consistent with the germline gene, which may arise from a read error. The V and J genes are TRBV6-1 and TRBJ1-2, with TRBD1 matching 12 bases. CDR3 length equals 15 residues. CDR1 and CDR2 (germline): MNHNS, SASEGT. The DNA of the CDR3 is TGTGCCAGCAGGGAAGGGACAGGGGGCGCGTATGGCTACACCTTC. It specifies CASREGTGGAYGYTF.

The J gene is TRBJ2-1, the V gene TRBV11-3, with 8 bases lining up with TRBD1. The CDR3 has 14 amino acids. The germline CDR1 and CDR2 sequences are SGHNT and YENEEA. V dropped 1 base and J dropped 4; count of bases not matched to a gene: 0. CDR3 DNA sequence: TGTGCCAGCAGCTTAGGGGACAGGTACAATGAGCAGTTCTTC. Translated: CASSLGDRYNEQFF.

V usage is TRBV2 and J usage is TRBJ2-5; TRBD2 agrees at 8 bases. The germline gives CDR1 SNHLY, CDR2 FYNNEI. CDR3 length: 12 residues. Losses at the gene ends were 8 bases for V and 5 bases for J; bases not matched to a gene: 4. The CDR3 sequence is CASETGGETQYF. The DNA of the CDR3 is TGTGCCAGCGAGACGGGGGGGGAGACCCAGTACTTC.

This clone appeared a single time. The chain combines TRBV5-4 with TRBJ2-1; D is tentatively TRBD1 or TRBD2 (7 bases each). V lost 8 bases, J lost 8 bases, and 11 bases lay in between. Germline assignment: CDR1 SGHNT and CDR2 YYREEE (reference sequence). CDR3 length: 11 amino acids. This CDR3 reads CASQGGHEQFF. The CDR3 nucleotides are TGTGCCAGTCAGGGGGGGCATGAGCAGTTCTTC. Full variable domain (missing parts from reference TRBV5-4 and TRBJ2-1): ETGVTQSPTHLIKTRGQQVTLRCSSQSGHNTVSWYQQALGQGPQFIFQYYREEENGRGNFPPRFSGLQFPNYSSELNVNALELDDSALYLCASQGGHEQFFGPGTRLTVL.

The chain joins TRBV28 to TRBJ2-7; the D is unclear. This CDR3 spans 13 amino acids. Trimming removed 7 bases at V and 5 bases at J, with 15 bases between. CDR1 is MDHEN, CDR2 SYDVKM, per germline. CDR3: CASTWGGRNEQYF. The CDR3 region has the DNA TGTGCCAGCACCTGGGGTGGAAGGAACGAGCAGTACTTC. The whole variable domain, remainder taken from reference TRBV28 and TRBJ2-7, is DVKVTQSSRYLVKRTGEKVFLECVQDMDHENMFWYRQDPGLGLRLIYFSYDVKMKEKGDIPEGYSVSREKKERFSLILESASTNQTSMYLCASTWGGRNEQYFGPGTRLTVT.

The chain's CDR3 is CASSEGFIYEQYF. CDR3 DNA sequence: TGTGCCAGCAGCGAGGGGTTCATCTACGAGCAGTACTTC. The gene calls are TRBV28 and TRBJ2-7; D is tentatively TRBD1 or TRBD2 (5 bases each). V lost 6 bases and J lost 3, with 12 bases in between. The germline gives CDR1 MDHEN, CDR2 SYDVKM. The CDR3 has 13 residues. Full variable domain (remainder filled in from reference TRBV28 and TRBJ2-7): DVKVTQSSRYLVKRTGEKVFLECVQDMDHENMFWYRQDPGLGLRLIYFSYDVKMKEKGDIPEGYSVSREKKERFSLILESASTNQTSMYLCASSEGFIYEQYFGPGTRLTVT.